Below are 6 T cell receptor beta chains sequenced from a single sample in a study of T-cell reconstitution after alpha-beta-depleted transplantation in children. A library of TCRbeta sequences, prepared with unique molecular identifiers, was generated. Each CDR3 protein is one row after TCRdb ran MiXCR on the PCR reads. Seen here are some 350,000 distinct CDR3 sequences, 16% observed once, and the top ten hold around two fifths. Source: PBMCs, mostly from graft donor cells, taken 360 days after TCRalphabeta/CD19-depleted stem cell transplant. The source is a male patient aged 2 to 9 who had a stem cell transplant for acute lymphoblastic leukemia, so the T cells may come from the graft donor.

This clonotype was counted a few times. The chain carries TRBV5-1 and TRBJ2-1; TRBD2 matches 7 bases. Looked up from germline, CDR1 is SGHRS and CDR2 is YFSETQ. The CDR3 is 12 residues long. The junction had 5 bases not matched to a gene; V was cut back by 7 bases and J by 7 bases. CDR3 DNA sequence: TGCGCCAGCCAGGGTAGCGGGAATGAGCAGTTCTTC. Protein sequence: CASQGSGNEQFF.

As concerns this clonotype: This could be a read error, since a much larger clone is one nucleotide away. The chain joins TRBV5-1 to TRBJ2-2; 10 bases align to TRBD2. The CDR3 totals 16 residues. Germline V gene sequence: CDR1 SGHRS, CDR2 YFSETQ. CDR3 DNA: TGCGCCACCAGCTTAGCTAGCGGGAGTGTCACCGGGGAGCTGTTTTTT. Protein sequence: CATSLASGSVTGELFF.

Many counts were recorded for this clonotype. This CDR3 is CASSFQVGSYNEQFF. CDR3 coding DNA: TGTGCCAGCAGTTTCCAGGTTGGCTCCTACAATGAGCAGTTCTTC. The chain is built from TRBV12-3 or TRBV12-4 and TRBJ2-1; no clear D. The CDR3 covers 15 residues. The V end lost 3 bases, the J end lost 0 bases, and 9 bases lay between the germline ends.

In this sample, this clonotype turned up a few times. V is TRBV19 and J is TRBJ1-1; tentative D call: TRBD1 (5 bases). Germline CDR1 reads LNHDA; CDR2 reads SQIVND (reference sequence). The CDR3 is 15 amino acids. The V and J ends lost 8 bases and 0 bases respectively, with 16 bases between them. The CDR3 DNA sequence: TGTGCCAGTTCTGCCCTGGGACCGATGAACACTGAAGCTTTCTTT. This codes for CASSALGPMNTEAFF.

V usage is TRBV7-2 and J usage is TRBJ2-7, with a possible D match to TRBD1 (5 bases). Germline V gives CDR1 SGHTA, CDR2 FQGNSA. This CDR3 contains 14 residues. V was trimmed by 5 bases and J by 0 bases, leaving 11 bases between them. CDR3 in DNA: TGTGCCAGCAGCCCATTGGACAACTCCTACGAGCAGTACTTC. Protein product: CASSPLDNSYEQYF.

The CDR3 here is CASSESTMSSYNEQFF. The CDR3 DNA sequence: TGTGCCAGCAGCGAGTCTACAATGAGCTCCTACAATGAGCAGTTCTTC. The chain combines TRBV9 with TRBJ2-1; D gene unclear. There are 16 residues in the CDR3. The V and J ends lost 3 bases and 0 bases respectively, with 13 bases between them. Germline values: CDR1 SGDLS, CDR2 YYNGEE.